The next 30 T cell receptor beta chains were all read from a single sample in a study of OX40 agonist ivuxolimab in advanced cancers. The assay was immunoSEQ multiplex PCR, and TCRdb's table has in-frame clones only and misses some. This sample has over 85,000 clones; 90% to 95% occur once, and the top ten carry roughly 0.31%. Sequenced material: CD4+ or CD8+ T cells sorted from blood, taken in a trial of the OX40 agonist ivuxolimab. Receptor source: an adult with an advanced solid tumor such as melanoma, head and neck, liver or kidney cancer.

The chain links TRBV29-1 to TRBJ2-2; 11 positions match TRBD2. Germline CDR1 is SQVTM and CDR2 is ANQGSEA. Trimming at V came to 6 bases and at J to 6 bases, leaving 6 bases not matched to a gene. The CDR3 consists of 14 residues. CDR3 protein: CSVRLAGGPGELFF. In DNA form, the CDR3 reads TGCAGCGTCCGATTAGCGGGAGGGCCCGGGGAGCTGTTTTTT.

J is TRBJ1-5 and V is TRBV7-2; TRBD1 agrees at 8 bases. The CDR3 spans 16 residues. The V gene's germline CDR1 is SGHTA and CDR2 FQGNSA. J gave up 1 base and V 5 bases, and 7 bases lay outside the gene matches. CDR3 sequence reads: CASSTGDRLSNQPQHF. CDR3 bases: TGTGCCAGCAGCACGGGGGACAGGCTAAGCAATCAGCCCCAGCATTTT. Using reference TRBV7-2 and TRBJ1-5 for the parts outside the CDR3, the full variable domain is GAGVSQSPSNKVTEKGKDVELRCDPISGHTALYWYRQSLGQGLEFLIYFQGNSAPDKSGLPSDRFSAERTGGSVSTLTIQRTQQEDSAVYLCASSTGDRLSNQPQHFGDGTRLSIL.

The CDR3 region has the DNA TGTGCCAGCAGCTCGCAGGGGGCAGGGGAGCAGTACTTC. Amino acid sequence: CASSSQGAGEQYF. This chain joins TRBV5-4 and TRBJ2-7; 8 bases align to TRBD1. The ends lost 3 bases at V and 7 bases at J; junction bases unmatched: 6. There are 13 residues in the CDR3. The V gene's germline CDR1 is SGHNT and CDR2 YYREEE (reference sequence).

The J gene is TRBJ1-2, the V gene TRBV12-5; D gene ambiguous. The CDR3 totals 13 residues. Germline assignment: CDR1 LGHNT and CDR2 FRNRAP. V lost 1 base and J lost 0, with 3 bases in between. CDR3 in amino acids: CASGLGPNYGYTF. Written as DNA, the CDR3 is TGTGCTAGTGGTTTGGGACCTAACTATGGCTACACCTTC.

The rearrangement uses TRBV7-2 and TRBJ2-5; 12 nucleotides agree with TRBD2. The CDR3 extends over 14 amino acids. Germline lookup yields CDR1 SGHTA and CDR2 FQGNSA. The CDR3 reads CAATTGLAGETQYF. The CDR3 DNA follows: TGTGCAGCAACTACGGGACTAGCGGGAGAGACCCAGTACTTC.

This clone was seen once. This sequence joins TRBV6-5 and TRBJ1-5; 8 bases agree with TRBD1. CDR3 length: 15 amino acids. The V gene end was trimmed by 5 bases and the J gene end by 2 bases; junction bases not matched to a gene: 5. Looked up from germline, CDR1 is MNHEY and CDR2 is SVGAGI. CDR3 sequence: CASSPGGRGNQPQHF. The CDR3 bases are TGTGCCAGCAGTCCAGGGGGCAGGGGCAATCAGCCCCAGCATTTT.

The chain employs TRBV1 and TRBJ1-6; TRBD1, the table's D call, was not compared with the DNA. TRBV1 is labeled a pseudogene. CDR3 size: 15 residues. CDR3 loop: CTSSPQRTDNSPLHF. In nucleotides, the CDR3 is TGCACCAGCAGCCCCCAGAGGACAGATAATTCACCCCTCCACTTT.

The rearrangement joins TRBV7-2 to TRBJ2-3; TRBD2 is a possible D gene (6 bases). The V end was cut by 2 bases, the J end by 2 bases, with 11 bases between. The length of the CDR3 is 15 residues. In germline, CDR1 is SGHTA, CDR2 FQGNSA. CDR3 protein: CASSLMRGPTDTQYF. Here the CDR3 DNA reads TGTGCCAGCAGCTTAATGCGGGGCCCCACAGATACGCAGTATTTT.

The rearrangement joins TRBV19 to TRBJ1-4, with 9 positions matching TRBD1. The CDR3 is 16 amino acids. V dropped 0 bases and J dropped 7; count of bases not matched to a gene: 6. In germline, CDR1 is LNHDA, CDR2 SQIVND (reference sequence). CDR3 sequence: CASSIDTGGDGEKLFF. DNA for the CDR3: TGTGCCAGTAGTATAGACACAGGGGGCGATGGTGAAAAACTGTTTTTT.

The rearrangement joins TRBV4-2 to TRBJ2-5; perhaps TRBD1 as D (7 bases). Between the trimmed V and J ends, which lost 0 bases and 7 bases, there was a span of 18 bases. CDR1 and CDR2 from the germline V gene are LGHNA and YNFKEQ. This CDR3 spans 16 amino acids. This CDR3 reads CASSQDRQGGAGTQYF. The DNA for the CDR3 is TGTGCCAGCAGCCAAGATAGACAGGGAGGAGCTGGGACCCAGTACTTC.

The CDR3: CASSLRSGGEQFF. DNA of the CDR3: TGTGCCAGCAGCTTAAGATCGGGAGGTGAGCAGTTCTTC. V and J are TRBV7-3 and TRBJ2-1, with TRBD2 matching 7 bases. This CDR3 comprises 13 residues. CDR1 is SGHTA, CDR2 FQGTGA, per germline. J was trimmed by 9 bases and V by 1 base; bases with no gene match: 3.

The chain has TRBV10-3 and TRBJ1-2; D is ambiguous. V lost 7 bases and J 2 bases, leaving 11 bases between the germline ends. From germline, CDR1 is ENHRY and CDR2 SYGVKD. This CDR3 region has 13 residues. CDR3 DNA: TGTGCCATCAAGGGCTACAGCAACTATGGCTACACCTTC. Translation: CAIKGYSNYGYTF.

The chain links TRBV19 to TRBJ1-5, with a possible D match to TRBD1 (5 bases). Germline lookup yields CDR1 LNHDA and CDR2 SQIVND (reference sequence). This CDR3 has 11 residues. Trimming took off 5 bases at V and 7 bases at J, with 6 bases between the two ends. CDR3 nucleotide sequence: TGTGCCAGTAGTGGGGGGCAGCCCCAGCATTTT. It translates to CASSGGQPQHF.

V gene TRBV19 combines with J gene TRBJ2-1, with D perhaps TRBD1 or TRBD2 (5 bases each). This CDR3 has 16 amino acids. Trimming removed 5 bases at V and 0 bases at J, with 14 bases between. CDR1 and CDR2 (germline): LNHDA, SQIVND (reference sequence). For the CDR3, the DNA is TGTGCCAGTAGTCGGGACGGCCGAAGCTCCTACAATGAGCAGTTCTTC. This encodes CASSRDGRSSYNEQFF. Full variable domain (rest looked up from reference TRBV19 and TRBJ2-1): DGGITQSPKYLFRKEGQNVTLSCEQNLNHDAMYWYRQDPGQGLRLIYYSQIVNDFQKGDIAEGYSVSREKKESFPLTVTSAQKNPTAFYLCASSRDGRSSYNEQFFGPGTRLTVL.

V gene TRBV5-4 combines with J gene TRBJ2-1; TRBD1 matches 9 bases. Germline-derived CDR1 and CDR2 are SGHNT and YYREEE (reference sequence). The length of the CDR3 is 15 residues. CDR3 region: CASLTGGVGYNEQFF. CDR3 coding DNA: TGTGCGAGCTTAACAGGGGGCGTCGGGTACAATGAGCAGTTCTTC.

This chain connects TRBV18 to TRBJ1-4; D is undetermined. V gave up 3 bases and J gave up 7 bases, with 21 bases separating them. CDR1 and CDR2 from the germline V gene are KGHSH and LQKENI. The CDR3 has 17 residues. This chain's CDR3 is CASSPHGPPKGLEKLFF. CDR3 sequence (DNA): TGTGCCAGCTCACCTCACGGACCGCCAAAGGGCCTTGAAAAACTGTTTTTT.

This chain links TRBV28 with TRBJ1-5, with D possibly TRBD1 on 5 matching bases. This CDR3 is built from 16 residues. V gave up 4 bases and J gave up 4 bases, with 17 bases separating them. CDR1 and CDR2 from the germline V gene are MDHEN and SYDVKM. DNA of the CDR3: TGTGCCAGCAGTTGGCGAGGTAGGTCAGGGAATCAGCCCCAGCATTTT. The encoded protein is CASSWRGRSGNQPQHF.

The V call is TRBV7-9, the J call TRBJ1-1, with D perhaps matching TRBD1 (6 bases). Germline loops: CDR1 SEHNR, CDR2 FQNEAQ (reference sequence). This CDR3 comprises 14 residues. Trimming stripped 3 bases from V and 5 bases from J, with 13 bases between. The CDR3 region is CASSFTLGTTEAFF. The CDR3 coding sequence is TGTGCCAGCAGCTTCACTCTCGGGACAACTGAAGCTTTCTTT. The variable domain in full, with the rest retrieved from reference TRBV7-9 and TRBJ1-1, is DTGVSQNPRHKITKRGQNVTFRCDPISEHNRLYWYRQTLGQGPEFLTYFQNEAQLEKSRLLSDRFSAERPKGSFSTLEIQRTEQGDSAMYLCASSFTLGTTEAFFGQGTRLTVV.

The chain uses TRBV10-3 and TRBJ1-1, with D uncertain. Germline loops: CDR1 ENHRY, CDR2 SYGVKD. CDR3 length equals 13 residues. V lost 8 bases and J lost 2, with 12 bases in between. CDR3 in amino acids: CAIAPGPNTEAFF. The CDR3 DNA sequence: TGTGCCATCGCGCCGGGCCCTAACACTGAAGCTTTCTTT.

This chain joins TRBV6-1 and TRBJ1-6; D remains unclear. The V and J ends lost 6 bases and 8 bases respectively, with 8 bases between them. The CDR3 is 12 residues long. Germline-derived CDR1 and CDR2 are MNHNS and SASEGT. The DNA for the CDR3 is TGTGCCAGCAGGCCGCTGGATTCACCCCTCCACTTT. Its translation: CASRPLDSPLHF.

The CDR3 here is CASSLLSVGQGSYEQYF. CDR3 in DNA: TGTGCCAGCAGCCTATTAAGTGTCGGACAGGGATCCTACGAGCAGTACTTC. The gene calls are TRBV7-9 and TRBJ2-5, with TRBD1 matching over 8 bases. Matching the DNA end better, TRBJ2-7 makes the J call doubtful. The CDR3 is 17 residues long. Germline V gene sequence: CDR1 SEHNR, CDR2 FQNEAQ (reference sequence).

This rearrangement joins TRBV14 to TRBJ2-1, with D possibly matching TRBD2 (6 bases). This CDR3 has 13 residues. The germline V and J ends were trimmed by 4 bases and 4 bases, with 8 bases remaining between them. Germline CDR1 SGHDN, CDR2 FVKESK. The CDR3 nucleotides are TGTGCCAGCAGCCCGGGACTTTACAATGAGCAGTTCTTC. As protein: CASSPGLYNEQFF.

The chain recombines TRBV5-4 with TRBJ2-3, with 12 bases fitting TRBD2. The length of the CDR3 is 15 residues. J gave up 5 bases and V 5 bases, and 6 bases lay outside the gene matches. Germline-derived CDR1 and CDR2 are SGHNT and YYREEE (reference sequence). The CDR3 region is CASSPSGRDGDTQYF. The DNA for the CDR3 is TGTGCCAGCAGTCCTAGCGGGAGGGATGGAGATACGCAGTATTTT. Full variable domain (remainder filled in from reference TRBV5-4 and TRBJ2-3): ETGVTQSPTHLIKTRGQQVTLRCSSQSGHNTVSWYQQALGQGPQFIFQYYREEENGRGNFPPRFSGLQFPNYSSELNVNALELDDSALYLCASSPSGRDGDTQYFGPGTRLTVL.

The chain carries TRBV6-4 and TRBJ2-3; no clear D gene. Germline V gives CDR1 MRHNA, CDR2 SNTAGT. V lost 7 bases to trimming and J lost 4 bases, with 15 bases between them. The CDR3 runs to 14 residues. For the CDR3, the DNA is TGTGCCAGCATTGAAGAGGTGGTTCCAGATACGCAGTATTTT. Protein: CASIEEVVPDTQYF.

The chain employs TRBV9 and TRBJ2-2; 7 bases are shared with TRBD2. CDR1 is SGDLS and CDR2 is YYNGEE in the germline V gene. The CDR3 sequence is 16 residues long. Trimming took 1 base from V and 6 from J; bases not matched to a gene: 9. The CDR3 sequence is CASSVTIAGSAGELFF. CDR3 bases: TGTGCCAGCAGCGTAACAATAGCGGGTAGCGCCGGGGAGCTGTTTTTT.

J is TRBJ1-1 and V is TRBV6-5, with D uncertain. Germline V gene lookup returns CDR1 MNHEY and CDR2 SVGAGI. V was shortened by 7 bases and J by 1 base, with 10 bases between the two germline ends. CDR3 length: 13 residues. Here the CDR3 reads CASTRRENTEAFF. In nucleotides, the CDR3 is TGTGCCAGCACCAGGAGGGAGAACACTGAAGCTTTCTTT.

This clone was detected a few times. The rearrangement uses TRBV5-6 and TRBJ2-2; D call uncertain. Germline values: CDR1 SGHDT, CDR2 YYEEEE. Trimming cost V 1 base and J 7 bases, with 5 bases left between them. The CDR3 runs 12 residues. CDR3 amino acids: CASSLLHGELFF. The CDR3 DNA is TGTGCCAGCAGCTTGCTTCACGGGGAGCTGTTTTTT.

The chain has TRBV7-2 and TRBJ2-5; TRBD1 is a possible D gene (6 bases). The J call may be faulty, since TRBJ2-7 better matches the DNA end. Germline lookup yields CDR1 SGHTA and CDR2 FQGNSA. The CDR3 is made up of 14 amino acids. The CDR3: CASSITGHRNEQYF. The DNA for the CDR3 is TGTGCCAGCAGCATCACAGGGCACCGGAACGAGCAGTACTTC.

V usage is TRBV25-1 and J usage is TRBJ2-1; 10 nucleotides line up with TRBD2. The V and J ends lost 1 base and 12 bases, in that order; junction bases with no gene match: 9. Germline CDR1 MGHDK, CDR2 SYGVNS. The CDR3 extends over 15 amino acids. DNA of the CDR3: TGTGCCAGCAGTGAATTCCTAGCGGGAGTTGCTAGGCAGTTCTTC. Translating it yields CASSEFLAGVARQFF.

V gene TRBV27 combines with J gene TRBJ2-2; the D gene is possibly TRBD2 (6 bases). The V gene's germline CDR1 is MNHEY and CDR2 SMNVEV (reference sequence). V was pared by 5 bases and J by 7 bases, with 23 bases between. CDR3 size: 17 residues. The DNA for the CDR3 is TGTGCCAGCAGTGCCACGGCCCCGGACTATGGCGGCGGGGAGCTGTTTTTT. Protein sequence: CASSATAPDYGGGELFF.